This TCR beta chain was sequenced in a study of OX40 agonist ivuxolimab in advanced cancers. Study as a whole: As their treatment, patients were administered ivuxolimab, an agonistic anti-OX40 (CD134) antibody.

Clones were sequenced by immunoSEQ multiplex PCR, and TCRdb holds only the in-frame ones, with some missing. This sample has tens of thousands of clones, with around 86% found just once. This clone turned up a few times. The CDR3 loop spans 11 amino acids. Germline V CDR1 and CDR2: MDHEN, SYDVKM. The V end lost 2 bases, the J end lost 3 bases, and 1 base lay between the germline ends. Sequences were derived from CD4+ or CD8+ T cells sorted from blood, sampled in a trial of the OX40 agonist ivuxolimab. The receptor comes from an adult with an advanced solid tumor such as melanoma, head and neck, liver or kidney cancer. The rearrangement links TRBV28 to TRBJ2-5, with D uncertain. The CDR3 DNA reads as TGTGCCAGCAGTTTAAAAGAGACCCAGTACTTC. It encodes CASSLKETQYF.